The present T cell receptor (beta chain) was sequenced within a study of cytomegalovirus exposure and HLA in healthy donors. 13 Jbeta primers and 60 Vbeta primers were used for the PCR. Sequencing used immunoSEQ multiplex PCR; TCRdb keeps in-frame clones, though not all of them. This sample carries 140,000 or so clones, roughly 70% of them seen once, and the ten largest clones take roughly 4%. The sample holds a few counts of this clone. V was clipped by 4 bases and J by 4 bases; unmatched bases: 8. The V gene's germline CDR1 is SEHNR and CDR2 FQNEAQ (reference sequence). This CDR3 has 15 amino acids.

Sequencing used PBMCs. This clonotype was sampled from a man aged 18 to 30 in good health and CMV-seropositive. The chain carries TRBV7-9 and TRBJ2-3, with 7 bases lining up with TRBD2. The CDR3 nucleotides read TGTGCCAGCAGCTGGGGGGGGGTAGGGCCAGATACGCAGTATTTT. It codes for CASSWGGVGPDTQYF.